Below are 5 T cell receptor beta chains sequenced from a single sample in a study of graft-versus-host responses after intestinal transplantation. Clones were read by immunoSEQ multiplex PCR, and TCRdb kept only the in-frame ones, dropping some. The sample has about 2,500 clones; around 93% are singletons. The sample consisted of PBMCs, taken about 19 days after intestinal transplant. The receptors derive from a human patient who received an intestinal transplant, so some T cells may come from the graft donor.

The chain couples TRBV7-3 to TRBJ1-2, with 11 bases identical to TRBD1. The V gene's germline CDR1 is SGHTA and CDR2 FQGTGA. The CDR3 is made up of 13 amino acids. The V segment lost 10 bases and the J segment 4 bases; nucleotides outside the gene matches: 5. CDR3 residues: CAIPGQGGYGYTF. The CDR3 nucleotides are TGTGCCATCCCGGGACAGGGGGGCTATGGCTACACCTTC.

The chain carries TRBV28 and TRBJ2-5, with D perhaps matching TRBD1 (7 bases). Germline V gene data show CDR1 as MDHEN and CDR2 as SYDVKM. The CDR3 extends over 16 amino acids. V gave up 6 bases and J gave up 5 bases, with 22 bases separating them. In DNA, the CDR3 is TGTGCCAGCAGCCCCTCGCAGGGGGGCCGTCACGAGACCCAGTACTTC. This translates into CASSPSQGGRHETQYF. Combining the CDR3 with reference TRBV28 and TRBJ2-5 gives the whole variable domain DVKVTQSSRYLVKRTGEKVFLECVQDMDHENMFWYRQDPGLGLRLIYFSYDVKMKEKGDIPEGYSVSREKKERFSLILESASTNQTSMYLCASSPSQGGRHETQYFGPGTRLLVL.

The chain employs TRBV4-2 and TRBJ2-5; 12 nucleotides match TRBD2. Losses at the gene ends were 5 bases for V and 3 bases for J; bases not matched to a gene: 1. The length of the CDR3 is 14 residues. Germline V lookup: CDR1 LGHNA, CDR2 YNFKEQ. Written as DNA, the CDR3 is TGTGCCAGCAGCGGACTAGCGGGGAAAGAGACCCAGTACTTC. It translates to CASSGLAGKETQYF.

CDR3 bases: TGCAGCGTTGAAGTACACGTAAGCTCTGGGGCCAACGTCCTGACTTTC. Amino acids: CSVEVHVSSGANVLTF. V and J are TRBV29-1 and TRBJ2-6; no clear D. The V end lost 1 base, the J end lost 0 bases, and 10 bases lay between the germline ends. Germline V lookup: CDR1 SQVTM, CDR2 ANQGSEA. The length of the CDR3 is 16 residues.

This clone was recorded only once. The V call is TRBV19, the J call TRBJ2-1; 11 bases fit TRBD2. Unmatched junction bases numbered 3, after V lost 8 bases and J lost 3 bases. Germline lookup yields CDR1 LNHDA and CDR2 SQIVND (reference sequence). This CDR3 spans 14 amino acids. CDR3 in DNA: TGTGCCAGTGGGGGACTAGCGGACTACAATGAGCAGTTCTTC. As protein: CASGGLADYNEQFF.